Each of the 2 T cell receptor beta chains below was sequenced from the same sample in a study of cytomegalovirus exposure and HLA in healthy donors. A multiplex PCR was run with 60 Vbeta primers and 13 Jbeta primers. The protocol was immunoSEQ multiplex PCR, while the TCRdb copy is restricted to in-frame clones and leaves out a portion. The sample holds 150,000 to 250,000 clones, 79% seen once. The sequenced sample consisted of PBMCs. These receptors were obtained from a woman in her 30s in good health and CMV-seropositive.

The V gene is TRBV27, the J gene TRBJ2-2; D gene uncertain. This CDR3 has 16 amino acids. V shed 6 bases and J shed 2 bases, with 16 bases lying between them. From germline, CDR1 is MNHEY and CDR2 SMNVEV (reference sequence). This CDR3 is CASSTPPEVNTGELFF. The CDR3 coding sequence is TGTGCCAGCAGCACCCCGCCCGAGGTTAACACCGGGGAGCTGTTTTTT.

CDR3 coding DNA: TGTGCCAGCAGCCAAGAACGAACCGGAGAGACCCAGTACTTC. This gives the protein CASSQERTGETQYF. The chain joins TRBV4-2 to TRBJ2-5; D ambiguous. Trimming removed 0 bases at V and 4 bases at J, with 9 bases between. The CDR3 runs 14 residues. Germline V gives CDR1 LGHNA, CDR2 YNFKEQ.